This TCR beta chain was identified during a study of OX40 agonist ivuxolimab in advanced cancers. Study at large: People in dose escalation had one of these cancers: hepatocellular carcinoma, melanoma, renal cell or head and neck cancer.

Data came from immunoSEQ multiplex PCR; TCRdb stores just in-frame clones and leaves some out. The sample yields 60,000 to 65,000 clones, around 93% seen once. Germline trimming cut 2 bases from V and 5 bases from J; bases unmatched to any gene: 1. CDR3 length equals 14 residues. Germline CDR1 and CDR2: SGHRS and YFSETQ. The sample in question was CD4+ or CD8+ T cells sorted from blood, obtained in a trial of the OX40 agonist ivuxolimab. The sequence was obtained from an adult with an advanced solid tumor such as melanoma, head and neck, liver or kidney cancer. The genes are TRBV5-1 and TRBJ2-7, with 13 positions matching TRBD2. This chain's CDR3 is CASSFGLAGDEQYF. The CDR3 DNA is TGCGCCAGCAGCTTTGGACTAGCGGGAGACGAGCAGTACTTC.